Detailed here is one T cell receptor beta chain. Its antigen specificity is not known. No much larger clone exists at a distance of one base, and base qualities are not known. The entry originates in a study of beta chain features in type 1 diabetes (dated by TCRdb to between 2017 and 2018). Regarding the complete study: Patients and healthy donors did not differ in mean age, gender distribution, total cell number or subset yield. The study compared the TCRB repertoires of sorted circulating CD4+ T cell subsets in recently diagnosed type 1 diabetes patients with those in matched healthy donors. A total of 90 million to 120 million sorted cells were examined across all samples, and a strong correlation was observed between cell number per subset and RNA yield. Regulatory and stem cell-like memory subsets were obtained from only 8 patients and about 8 healthy donors, while naive and central memory subsets were obtained from all 30 or so donors. General findings and caveats noted by the study authors: Only small numbers of individuals were included in the HLA sub-analyses, which left unresolved whether HLA type had any influence on TCRB rearrangement. The naive, central memory and regulatory TCRB repertoires appeared to resemble one another more closely among patients than among healthy donors. PCR might favor shorter templates, but patient and control samples were amplified and corrected together, so any skew would affect both groups equally. In all four CD4+ subsets, TCRB CDR3 length was moderately but significantly shorter in type 1 diabetes patients. Patients with type 1 diabetes made fewer insertions and deleted more nucleotides at VDJ recombination sites, implying thymic rearrangement abnormalities. Because cDNA was sequenced instead of genomic DNA, highly expressing activated cells could be over-represented, though the groups showed no difference in activation or CD3 levels.

All of the isolated RNA was reverse transcribed with the High Capacity cDNA Reverse Transcription Kit, so expressed TCRB transcripts were sequenced. Deep immunoSEQ sequencing was applied to naive, central memory and regulatory T cell samples, giving an average of about 3.4 million total reads per sample. Sorted cells were lysed in RLT buffer, and RNA was extracted using DNase-treated RNeasy Micro or Mini kits according to cell number. Each cell subset was processed on its own to prevent cross-contamination, while patient and healthy donor samples were processed together. The immunoSEQ multiplex PCR was used to amplify TCRB sequences from cDNA, generating 87-bp fragments that spanned the CDR3 region. The amplicons were sequenced using the Illumina HiSeq platform. The original pipeline was this. Synthetic template baselines were used to correct PCR bias computationally, reads within Hamming distance 2 were collapsed together, and singletons that could not be merged were discarded. Reads were aligned against IMGT so that V, D and J genes, CDR3 length and insertions or deletions at six rearrangement sites could be assigned. Clonotype counts were normalized to sorted cell number within each subset before computing true diversity and Gini coefficients with the tcR R package. The overlap coefficient, calculated on TCRB nucleotide sequences, was used to measure repertoire sharing. TCRdb mirrors the immuneACCESS table, restricted to in-frame sequences. Some clones are absent from its copies; in checked studies, under half trace to an unresolved V gene, and the reason for the others is unknown. D and trimming come from the DNA, and the V and J calls and clone size come from that table. The sample table holds about 320,000 clones, of which around 13% were seen once. About 6.6% of the sample rests with the top ten.

From each donor, a single peripheral blood sample of about 100 mL on average was drawn into heparinised tubes. A BD FACSAria II was used to sort naive, central memory, regulatory and stem cell-like memory CD4+ T cells with a panel that included CD45RO, CCR7, CD25, CD127, CD95 and CD27. A purity above 98% was achieved for all sorted populations. PBMCs were separated immediately by Lymphoprep density gradient centrifugation and were stained directly, without being cultured. To minimize batch effects, samples were stained and sorted in pairs, one healthy donor with one patient per experiment. The CDR3 spans 15 residues, from the cysteine through the phenylalanine. Just CDR3 DNA is preserved here, 45 bases in frame from base 1. At the junction V is shortened by 10 bases and J by 2 bases, with 20 bases in between. CDR1 and CDR2 were assigned from the germline V gene (reference sequence) as SEHNR and FQNEAQ.

This clonotype was obtained from a man in his thirties or forties in good health. This chain joins TRBV7-9 to TRBJ2-5; perhaps TRBD2 is the D gene, with 5 bases matching. What was sequenced was central memory CD4+ T cells from blood. The DNA reads as follows: TGTGCCACCTCGAGCGCGGCCGGGATTCAAGAGACCCAGTACTTC. Its amino acids are CATSSAAGIQETQYF.